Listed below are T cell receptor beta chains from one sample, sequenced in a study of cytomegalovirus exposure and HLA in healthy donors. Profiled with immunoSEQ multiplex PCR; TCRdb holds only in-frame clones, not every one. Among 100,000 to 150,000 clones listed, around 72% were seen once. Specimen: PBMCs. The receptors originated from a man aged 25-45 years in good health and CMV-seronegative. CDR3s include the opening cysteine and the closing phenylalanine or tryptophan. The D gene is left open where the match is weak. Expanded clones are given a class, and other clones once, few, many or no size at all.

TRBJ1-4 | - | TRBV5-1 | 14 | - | TGCGCCAGCAGCTTTTTAAGTCTAAATGAAAAACTGTTTTTT | CASSFLSLNEKLFF
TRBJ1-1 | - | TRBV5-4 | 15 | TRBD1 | TGTGCCAGCAGCCCCCCCCGGACAGGGAAGACTGAAGCTTTCTTT | CASSPPRTGKTEAFF
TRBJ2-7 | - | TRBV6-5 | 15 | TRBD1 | TGTGCCAGCAGTTACTGGGGGACAGGGGGCTCCGAGCAGTACTTC | CASSYWGTGGSEQYF
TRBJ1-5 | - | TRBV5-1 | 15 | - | TGCGCCAGCAGCTTGGGCGCAGGGAAGACTCAGCCCCAGCATTTT | CASSLGAGKTQPQHF
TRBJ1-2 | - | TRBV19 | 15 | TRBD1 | TGTGCCAGTAGTACCGTGGAGGGGGCAAGATTTGGCTACACCTTC | CASSTVEGARFGYTF
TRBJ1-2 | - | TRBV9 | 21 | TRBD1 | TGTGCCAGCAGCGTAGGTAGTTCTTCGACGACAGGGGGCAGCCGTAACTATGGCTACACCTTC | CASSVGSSSTTGGSRNYGYTF
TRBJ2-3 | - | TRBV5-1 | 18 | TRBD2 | TGCGCCAGCAGCTCTTCTCGGTCTAGCGGGGGGGACACAGATACGCAGTATTTT | CASSSSRSSGGDTDTQYF
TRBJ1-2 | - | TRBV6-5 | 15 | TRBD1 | TGTGCCAGCAGCAATAGACAGGGTTTCGACTATGGCTACACCTTC | CASSNRQGFDYGYTF
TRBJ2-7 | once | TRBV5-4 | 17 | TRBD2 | TGTGCCAGCAGCTTTGGACTAGCGGGCGAAATCTCCTACGAGCAGTACTTC | CASSFGLAGEISYEQYF
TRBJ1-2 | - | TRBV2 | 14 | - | TGTGCCAGCAGTCCTATTTACAGGGAATATGGCTACACCTTC | CASSPIYREYGYTF
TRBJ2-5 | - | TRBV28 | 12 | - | TGTGCCAGCAGTATCGGGGAGGAGACCCAGTACTTC | CASSIGEETQYF
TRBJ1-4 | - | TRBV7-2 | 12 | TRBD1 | TGTGCCAGCAGCTTGACAGGGGAAAAACTGTTTTTT | CASSLTGEKLFF
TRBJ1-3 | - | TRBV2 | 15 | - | TGTGCCAGCAAAGGCGACAGTACTTATGGAAACACCATATATTTT | CASKGDSTYGNTIYF
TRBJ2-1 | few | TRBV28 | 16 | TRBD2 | TGTGCCAGCAGATCCGCTAGCGGGGGATCCTACAATGAGCAGTTCTTC | CASRSASGGSYNEQFF
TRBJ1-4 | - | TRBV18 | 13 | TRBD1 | TGTGCCAGCTCAAGGGACAGCAATGAAAAACTGTTTTTT | CASSRDSNEKLFF
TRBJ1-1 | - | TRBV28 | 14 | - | TGTGCCAGCAGCCCCCTATGGGGGCGGACTGAAGCTTTCTTT | CASSPLWGRTEAFF
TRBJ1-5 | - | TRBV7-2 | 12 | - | TGTGCCAGCAGCTTACCGGGTAAGCCCCAGCATTTT | CASSLPGKPQHF
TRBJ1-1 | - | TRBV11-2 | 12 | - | TGTGCCAGCAGCTTAGAAGGAGGGGTAGCTTTCTTT | CASSLEGGVAFF
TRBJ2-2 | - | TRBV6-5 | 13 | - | TGTGCCAGCAGCTTTGTGGGGCCCGGGGAGCTGTTTTTT | CASSFVGPGELFF
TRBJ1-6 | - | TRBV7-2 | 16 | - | TGTGCCAGCAGCCCCGCCACAGTGACCTATAATTCACCCCTCCACTTT | CASSPATVTYNSPLHF
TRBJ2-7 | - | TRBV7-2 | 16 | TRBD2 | TGTGCCAGCAGCCTATACGGAGCGGGGGGTACCTACGAGCAGTACTTC | CASSLYGAGGTYEQYF
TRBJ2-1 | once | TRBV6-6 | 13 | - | TGTGCCAGCAGCCCGCAAACTTACAATGAGCAGTTCTTC | CASSPQTYNEQFF
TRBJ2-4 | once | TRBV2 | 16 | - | TGTGCCAGCAGTGAGGCGTTGAGGGTAGCCAAAAACATTCAGTACTTC | CASSEALRVAKNIQYF
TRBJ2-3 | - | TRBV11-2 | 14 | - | TGTGCCAGCAGCTTAGGACAGCGAACAGATACGCAGTATTTT | CASSLGQRTDTQYF
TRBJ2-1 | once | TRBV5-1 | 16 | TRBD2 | TGCGCCAGCAGCTTGGCGGGGGGAGGTTTTTACAATGAGCAGTTCTTC | CASSLAGGGFYNEQFF
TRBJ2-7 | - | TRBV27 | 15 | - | TGTGCCAGCAGTCGCGGACGGGGGTTGTCCTACGAGCAGTACTTC | CASSRGRGLSYEQYF
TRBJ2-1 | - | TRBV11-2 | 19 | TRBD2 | TGTGCCAGCAGCTTCCGGACTAGCGGGGGCCCTCTCTCCTACAATGAGCAGTTCTTC | CASSFRTSGGPLSYNEQFF
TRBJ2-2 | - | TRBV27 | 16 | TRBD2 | TGTGCCAGCGGGGGACTAGCGGGGTGGAACACCGGGGAGCTGTTTTTT | CASGGLAGWNTGELFF
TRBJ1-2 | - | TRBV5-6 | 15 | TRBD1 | TGTGCCAGCAGCTATTGGACAGGGGTCGCCTATGGCTACACCTTC | CASSYWTGVAYGYTF
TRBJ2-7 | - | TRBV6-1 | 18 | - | TGTGCCAGCAGTGGGGGCCGACGGTGGGGGCCATCTTCCTACGAGCAGTACTTC | CASSGGRRWGPSSYEQYF
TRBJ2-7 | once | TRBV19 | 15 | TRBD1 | TGTGCCAGTAGTATCTCGGGACAGGGGCCCTACGAGCAGTACTTC | CASSISGQGPYEQYF
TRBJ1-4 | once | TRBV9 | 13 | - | TGTGCCAGCAGCCCTCGGTTCAATGAAAAACTGTTTTTT | CASSPRFNEKLFF
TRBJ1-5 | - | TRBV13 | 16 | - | TGTGCCAGCAGCCTCAACCGACGGGGTTACAATCAGCCCCAGCATTTT | CASSLNRRGYNQPQHF
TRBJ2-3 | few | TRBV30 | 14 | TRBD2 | TGTGCCTGGAGACTAGCGTTCGGCACAGATACGCAGTATTTT | CAWRLAFGTDTQYF
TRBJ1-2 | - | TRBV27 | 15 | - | TGTGCCAGCAGTTTACGGGCAGGGAGGGTGAACGGCTACACCTTC | CASSLRAGRVNGYTF
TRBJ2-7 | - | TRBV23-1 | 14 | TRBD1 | TGCGCCAGCAGTCAAGGACAGGGGGCCTACGAGCAGTACTTC | CASSQGQGAYEQYF
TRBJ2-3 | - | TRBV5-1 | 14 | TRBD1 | TGCGCCAGCAGCCGGGGACAGGACACAGATACGCAGTATTTT | CASSRGQDTDTQYF
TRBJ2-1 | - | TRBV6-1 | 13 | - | TGTGCCAGCAGTGAAGTCGCCCCGGTTGAGCAGTTCTTC | CASSEVAPVEQFF
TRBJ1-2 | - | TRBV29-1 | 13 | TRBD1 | TGCAGCGTTCCCGCCAGGGGGCGGGGTGGCTACACCTTC | CSVPARGRGGYTF
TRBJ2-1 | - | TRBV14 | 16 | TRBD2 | TGTGCCAGCAGCCACCGACTAGCGGGAGATTACAATGAGCAGTTCTTC | CASSHRLAGDYNEQFF
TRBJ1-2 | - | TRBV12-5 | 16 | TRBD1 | TGTGCTAGTGGGCCCGGGACAGGGGAGATAGGCTATGGCTACACCTTC | CASGPGTGEIGYGYTF
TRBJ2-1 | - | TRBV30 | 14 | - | TGTGCCTGGAGTGTGTTAGGGAGTCACAATGAGCAGTTCTTC | CAWSVLGSHNEQFF
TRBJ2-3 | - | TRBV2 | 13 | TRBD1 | TGTGCCAGCAGTTTACAGGGGGCAGATACGCAGTATTTT | CASSLQGADTQYF
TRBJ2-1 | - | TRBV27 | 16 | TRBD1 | TGTGCCAGCAGTTTAGGACAGGGAGTCTCCTACAATGAGCAGTTCTTC | CASSLGQGVSYNEQFF
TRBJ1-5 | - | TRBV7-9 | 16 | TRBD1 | TGTGCCAGCAGCCCCGGAAGTGAAGGGGGCAGGGGGCCCCAGCATTTT | CASSPGSEGGRGPQHF
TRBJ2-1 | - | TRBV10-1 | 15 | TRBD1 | TGCGCCAGCAGTGAGTGGACAGGGGGCCAAAATGAGCAGTTCTTC | CASSEWTGGQNEQFF
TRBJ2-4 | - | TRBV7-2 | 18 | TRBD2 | TGTGCCAGCAGCGGTTCTAGCGGGGGGATACTAGCCAAAAACATTCAGTACTTC | CASSGSSGGILAKNIQYF
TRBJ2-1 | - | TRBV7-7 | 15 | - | TGTGCCAGCAGCTTCCTCCCGGGGGAGATCAATGAGCAGTTCTTC | CASSFLPGEINEQFF
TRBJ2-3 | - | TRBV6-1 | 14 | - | TGTGCCAGCAGTGAAGCGGGGAGAGAGCGTACGCAGTATTTT | CASSEAGRERTQYF
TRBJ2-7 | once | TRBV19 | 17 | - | TGTGCCAGTAGTATAGGTGGAGGGAAGACGACCTTCTACGAGCAGTACTTC | CASSIGGGKTTFYEQYF
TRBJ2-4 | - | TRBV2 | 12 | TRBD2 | TGTGCCACCGGACTAGCGGCCGTCCTTCAGTACTTC | CATGLAAVLQYF
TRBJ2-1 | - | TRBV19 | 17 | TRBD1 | TGTGCCAGTAGTATAGAACGGGGGACAGGGATTAGCAATGAGCAGTTCTTC | CASSIERGTGISNEQFF
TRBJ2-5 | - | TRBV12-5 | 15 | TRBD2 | TGTGCTAGTGGTTTGGGAAGCGGGGAGCAAGAGACCCAGTACTTC | CASGLGSGEQETQYF
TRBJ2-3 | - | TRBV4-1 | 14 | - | TGCGCCAGCAGTCAAGAAGGGGGTGGAGATACGCAGTATTTT | CASSQEGGGDTQYF
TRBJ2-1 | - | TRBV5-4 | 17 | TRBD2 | TGTGCCAGCAGCTTGATAGTCTGGGCTAGCGGCAACAATGAGCAGTTCTTC | CASSLIVWASGNNEQFF